This T cell receptor beta chain is from a study of blood T cell repertoires in COVID-19 (dated by TCRdb to 2020 to 2021). In terms of the full investigation: The collaborator samples originated in the United States, Italy and Spain and spanned the acute and convalescent phases of COVID-19. The repertoires were released in a freely available public database meant as a resource for research on the immune response to SARS-CoV-2. The prospective study material was composed of cDNA or gDNA derived from T cells, B-cell-depleted T cells, or PBMCs. Sample metadata almost always included a de-identified subject ID, COVID-19 status, age in years and sex. Where available, HLA class I and class II types were taken from metadata supplied by the sample provider and were not determined by assay-based typing. The dataset comprised deeply sampled blood TCRbeta repertoires from subjects exposed to, actively infected with, or recovered from COVID-19. The samples were drawn from the first 160 participants of the ongoing ImmuneRACE study and from more than 1,000 subjects provided by 6 global collaborators.

V is cut back by 2 bases and J by 5 bases, with 5 bases in the junction unmatched. CDR1 is given as SSHAT and CDR2 as FNYEAQ, both from the germline V gene (reference sequence). The CDR3 sequence holds 16 residues, the cysteine and phenylalanine included. The entry retains the CDR3 DNA only, 48 bases that are in frame from base 1. Each collaborating institution followed its own protocols to collect whole blood in K2EDTA tubes. For TCRbeta analysis, collaborators shipped samples in one of three forms: frozen whole blood, isolated PBMCs, or DNA extracted from either of those sample types. The immunoSEQ Assay, a bias-controlled multiplex PCR, was used to amplify TCRbeta CDR3 regions from genomic DNA. The original pipeline was this. The number of nucleated cells in each sample was estimated by amplification of reference gene primers within the assay. To quantify the absolute abundance of each unique TCRbeta CDR3 rearrangement, sequence reads were collapsed and filtered. For each sample, productive Simpson clonality was calculated as the square root of Simpson's diversity index across productive rearrangements. Not all clones reach the TCRdb copy of this immuneACCESS table, which keeps in-frame sequences only. Checked studies attribute under half of the gap to unresolved V genes and leave the rest unexplained. V, J and clone size reflect that table, while D and trimming were determined from the DNA. Recorded for this sample are about 29,000 clones; roughly 84% of them occurred a single time. Roughly a tenth of the sample lies in the top ten.

What the study reported, not specific to this receptor: Clinical and demographic metadata were provided uncurated, with the amount varying by source and participant.

Concerning this clone: The antigen this receptor binds is unknown. No qualities accompany the bases; no much larger clone lies one base away.

This clonotype was obtained from a man at least 80 years old with active COVID-19. The receptor chain draws on TRBV7-7 and TRBJ2-5, and TRBD2 aligns with 13 junction nucleotides. Sequencing was performed on peripheral blood. The DNA reads as follows: TGTGCCAGCAGCTTACATGAACTAGCGGGAGGGGAGACCCAGTACTTC. Translated, this gives CASSLHELAGGETQYF. The full variable domain, completed from the reference TRBV7-7 and TRBJ2-5 proteins outside the CDR3, reads GAGVSQSPRYKVTKRGQDVTLRCDPISSHATLYWYQQALGQGPEFLTYFNYEAQPDKSGLPSDRFSAERPEGSISTLTIQRTEQRDSAMYRCASSLHELAGGETQYFGPGTRLLVL.